A single sample is the source of the 21 T cell receptor beta chains below, sequenced in a study of shared clonotypes between healthy human individuals. The assay was immunoSEQ multiplex PCR, and TCRdb's table has in-frame clones only and misses some. The sample consists of about 2 million clones, about 95% of them appearing once. Terminally differentiated effector memory CD45RA+ cells were excluded by CCR7 positive selection of CD45RO-negative cells. The sample consisted of naive CD8+ T cells sorted from blood. All receptors derive from a young man in good health.

The gene calls are TRBV2 and TRBJ2-7; no reliable D call. Germline V gene sequence: CDR1 SNHLY, CDR2 FYNNEI. Trimming took 3 bases from V and 3 from J, leaving 6 bases between them. The length of the CDR3 is 12 residues. CDR3 region: CASSDGLYEQYF. CDR3 sequence (DNA): TGTGCCAGCAGTGACGGTCTCTACGAGCAGTACTTC. Full variable domain (outside the CDR3, taken from reference TRBV2 and TRBJ2-7): EPEVTQTPSHQVTQMGQEVILRCVPISNHLYFYWYRQILGQKVEFLVSFYNNEISEKSEIFDDQFSVERPDGSNFTLKIRSTKLEDSAMYFCASSDGLYEQYFGPGTRLTVT.

The chain employs TRBV29-1 and TRBJ1-2; perhaps TRBD1 as D (6 bases). With 1 base removed from V and 5 bases from J, the gap between germline ends came to 8 bases. CDR3 size: 12 residues. CDR1 and CDR2 (germline): SQVTM, ANQGSEA. For the CDR3, the DNA is TGCAGCGTTGAAGCAGGGGTTTATGGCTACACCTTC. Amino acids: CSVEAGVYGYTF.

The V gene is TRBV30, the J gene TRBJ2-7, with a tentative D call TRBD1 (5 bases). Germline lookup yields CDR1 GTSNPN and CDR2 SVGIG (reference sequence). Between the trimmed V and J ends, which lost 5 bases and 7 bases, there was a span of 18 bases. The CDR3 sequence is 13 residues long. For the CDR3, the DNA is TGTGCCTGGTCCGCGGAAGGGGTGAGGGAGCAGTACTTC. This codes for CAWSAEGVREQYF. The whole variable domain, filled in from reference TRBV30 and TRBJ2-7, reads SQTIHQWPATLVQPVGSPLSLECTVEGTSNPNLYWYRQAAGRGLQLLFYSVGIGQISSEVPQNLSASRPQDRQFILSSKKLLLSDSGFYLCAWSAEGVREQYFGPGTRLTVT.

This chain uses TRBV6-5 with TRBJ2-3; D is unclear. Germline loops: CDR1 MNHEY, CDR2 SVGAGI. The length of the CDR3 is 13 residues. Deletions cut 4 bases from V and 4 bases from J, with 9 bases between. The CDR3 nucleotides read TGTGCCAGCAGTTTGGGGAAGGCAGATACGCAGTATTTT. This sequence encodes CASSLGKADTQYF.

The chain carries TRBV7-9 and TRBJ2-5; 13 bases line up with TRBD2. Per the germline V gene, CDR1 is SEHNR and CDR2 is FQNEAQ (reference sequence). V gave up 2 bases and J gave up 1 base; unmatched junction bases: 4. The CDR3 covers 17 residues. The CDR3 loop reads CASSLSGLAGVQETQYF. CDR3 DNA: TGTGCCAGCAGCTTATCCGGACTAGCGGGAGTCCAAGAGACCCAGTACTTC.

V usage is TRBV10-2 and J usage is TRBJ1-2; 10 nucleotides agree with TRBD1. CDR3 size: 16 residues. The junction had 6 bases not matched to a gene; V was cut back by 2 bases and J by 3 bases. Germline values: CDR1 WSHSY, CDR2 SAAADI. CDR3 residues: CASSETWDRGDYGYTF. CDR3 in DNA: TGCGCCAGCAGTGAGACGTGGGACAGGGGAGACTATGGCTACACCTTC.

This CDR3 is CASTTGTSSGNEQFF. For the CDR3, the DNA is TGTGCCAGCACAACCGGGACTAGCTCTGGCAATGAGCAGTTCTTC. The rearrangement links TRBV6-6 to TRBJ2-1; 9 bases map to TRBD2. Germline-derived CDR1 and CDR2 are MNHNY and SVGAGI (reference sequence). The junction had 10 bases not matched to a gene; V was cut back by 7 bases and J by 6 bases. The CDR3 consists of 15 residues.

The rearrangement joins TRBV10-3 to TRBJ2-7; D remains ambiguous. With 0 bases removed from V and 4 bases from J, the gap between germline ends came to 7 bases. In germline, CDR1 is ENHRY, CDR2 SYGVKD. The CDR3 runs to 13 residues. Here the CDR3 reads CAISESGDYEQYF. CDR3 DNA: TGTGCCATCAGTGAGTCAGGCGATTACGAGCAGTACTTC.

The chain combines TRBV4-3 with TRBJ2-3, with 10 bases fitting TRBD1. The CDR3 runs 15 residues. Losses at the gene ends were 5 bases for V and 4 bases for J; bases not matched to a gene: 6. The V gene's germline CDR1 is LGHNA and CDR2 YSLEER. The CDR3 loop reads CASSYGTGDADTQYF. CDR3 DNA: TGCGCCAGCAGCTACGGGACAGGGGATGCAGATACGCAGTATTTT.

CDR3 DNA: TGTGCCAGCATTATGTCCGGCACAGATACGCAGTATTTT. Translating it yields CASIMSGTDTQYF. This rearrangement joins TRBV6-1 to TRBJ2-3, with D hard to call. V lost 7 bases and J 1 base, leaving 9 bases between the germline ends. This CDR3 is 13 amino acids long. From germline, CDR1 is MNHNS and CDR2 SASEGT.

The V gene is TRBV14, the J gene TRBJ2-2; D is perhaps TRBD2 (5 bases). V lost 0 bases and J lost 1, with 12 bases in between. This CDR3 comprises 17 residues. Germline CDR1 and CDR2: SGHDN and FVKESK. CDR3 sequence reads: CASSQDAAEKNTGELFF. The CDR3, as DNA: TGTGCCAGCAGCCAAGACGCAGCGGAGAAGAACACCGGGGAGCTGTTTTTT.

This clone came up once. An end of the junction differs from the germline gene, which may be a read error. The rearrangement uses TRBV4-1 and TRBJ2-4; possible D gene TRBD1, 6 bases. The CDR3 is 13 residues long. Germline loops: CDR1 MGHRA, CDR2 YSYEKL. As DNA, the CDR3 is TGCGCCAGCAGTCAAGGGCCAGGGGCGTTAGAGTACTTC. The encoded protein is CASSQGPGALEYF.

The V and J genes are TRBV28 and TRBJ1-2; D is possibly TRBD1 (5 bases). Trimming pared 3 bases from V and 2 bases from J, leaving 16 bases between. Germline lookup yields CDR1 MDHEN and CDR2 SYDVKM. CDR3 size: 16 residues. CDR3 in amino acids: CASSLRQLRVNYGYTF. Here the CDR3 DNA reads TGTGCCAGCAGTTTGCGACAGCTTAGAGTAAACTATGGCTACACCTTC.

The chain combines TRBV2 with TRBJ2-4; TRBD2 aligns across 7 bases. CDR3 length equals 16 residues. Per the germline V gene, CDR1 is SNHLY and CDR2 is FYNNEI. V was clipped by 3 bases and J by 5 bases; unmatched bases: 10. CDR3 amino acids: CASSESGEGRENIQYF. CDR3 nucleotides: TGTGCCAGCAGTGAGTCTGGGGAAGGGAGGGAAAACATTCAGTACTTC.

The chain links TRBV6-1 to TRBJ2-7; D perhaps matches TRBD1 (5 bases). V lost 0 bases and J 1 base, leaving 22 bases between the germline ends. Per the germline V gene, CDR1 is MNHNS and CDR2 is SASEGT. The CDR3 is 19 amino acids. The CDR3 protein is CASSEALQPTAQGSYEQYF. In DNA form, the CDR3 reads TGTGCCAGCAGTGAAGCGCTTCAACCGACCGCGCAGGGTTCCTACGAGCAGTACTTC.

V usage is TRBV2 and J usage is TRBJ2-1, with 14 bases that match TRBD2. Germline CDR1 reads SNHLY; CDR2 reads FYNNEI. The CDR3 is made up of 17 amino acids. V trimming: 3 bases; J trimming: 8 bases; junction bases outside the gene matches: 9. Here the CDR3 reads CASSDLRLAGGLDEQFF. The CDR3 nucleotides are TGTGCCAGCAGTGATCTTAGACTAGCGGGAGGGCTTGATGAGCAGTTCTTC.

The chain has TRBV27 and TRBJ1-1; D call uncertain. CDR3 length equals 13 residues. The germline V gene encodes CDR1 MNHEY and CDR2 SMNVEV (reference sequence). Trimming pared 6 bases from V and 3 bases from J, leaving 11 bases between. The CDR3 DNA reads TGTGCCAGCAGCCTTATAATGGACACTGAAGCTTTCTTT. It is translated as CASSLIMDTEAFF.

This clone was observed a single time. The V gene is TRBV5-1, the J gene TRBJ2-1; no clear D gene. Trimming pared 0 bases from V and 8 bases from J, leaving 12 bases between. The CDR3 is 14 amino acids. Germline V lookup: CDR1 SGHRS, CDR2 YFSETQ. CDR3 region: CASSLGQSGDEQFF. Written as DNA, the CDR3 is TGCGCCAGCAGCTTGGGTCAATCGGGCGATGAGCAGTTCTTC.

The rearrangement joins TRBV6-5 to TRBJ2-3, with D perhaps matching TRBD1 (5 bases). The V and J ends lost 8 bases and 6 bases respectively, with 6 bases between them. The CDR3 sequence is 10 residues long. Germline-derived CDR1 and CDR2 are MNHEY and SVGAGI. CDR3 residues: CASGADTQYF. The CDR3 DNA is TGTGCCAGCGGGGCGGATACGCAGTATTTT.

CDR3 nucleotide sequence: TGTGCCAGCAGTTCGGGCCTCCCGAGCAATCAGCCCCAGCATTTT. Translation gives CASSSGLPSNQPQHF. The rearrangement uses TRBV6-5 and TRBJ1-5; D is ambiguous. The germline V gene encodes CDR1 MNHEY and CDR2 SVGAGI. The CDR3 has 15 residues. V was shortened by 4 bases and J by 1 base, with 11 bases between the two germline ends.

V and J are TRBV27 and TRBJ2-7, with 9 bases aligning to TRBD1. The ends lost 5 bases at V and 6 bases at J; junction bases unmatched: 17. Germline CDR1 and CDR2: MNHEY and SMNVEV (reference sequence). The CDR3 loop spans 17 amino acids. The CDR3 is CASSPSPGTGLGAEQYF. CDR3 coding DNA: TGTGCCAGCAGTCCCAGTCCTGGGACAGGGCTTGGTGCCGAGCAGTACTTC.